This TCR beta chain was recorded in a study of PD-L1 blockade in urothelial cancer. Study background: Every 3 weeks, patients received intravenous atezolizumab 1,200 mg, beginning 2014.

The CDR3 spans 13 residues. Germline loops: CDR1 SGHTA, CDR2 FQGNSA. V lost 5 bases to trimming and J lost 2 bases, with 9 bases between them. Synthetic TCR analog templates were added to each PCR reaction. Repertoires were generated with immunoSEQ multiplex PCR, while TCRdb's copy carries only in-frame clones and drops some. The table has under 30,000 clones, around 80% seen once. Regarding time point: peripheral blood 6 weeks after treatment start. The receptor comes from a man aged 70-80 years with urothelial cancer. The chain has TRBV7-2 and TRBJ1-2, with D hard to call. The material was PBMCs, obtained around atezolizumab (anti-PD-L1) treatment. The CDR3 sequence: CASSTRGNYGYTF. The CDR3 DNA reads TGTGCCAGCAGCACTCGCGGAAACTATGGCTACACCTTC.